This T cell receptor beta chain was observed in a study of T-cell reconstitution after alpha-beta-depleted transplantation in children (dated by TCRdb to 2016 to 2017). At the level of the whole study: Using TCR repertoire profiling, the study quantitatively followed how T-cell immune reconstitution unfolded in children after TCRalphabeta/CD19-depleted allogeneic hematopoietic cell transplantation.

This clonotype was detected a few times. No cognate antigen has been identified for it. No base qualities exist here, and no much larger clone lies one base off it. Reading the label with the study, this specimen's treatment or condition is: allogeneic hematopoietic cell transplantation with graft depleted of TCRalphabeta T cells and CD19 B cells. The children who served as transplant recipients had been given grafts of TCRalphabeta/CD19-depleted allogeneic hematopoietic cells. CDR1 and CDR2, looked up from the germline V gene, are SQVTM and ANQGSEA. V trim: 4 bases; J trim: 7 bases; unmatched bases: 4. The CDR3 runs 14 amino acids, cysteine and phenylalanine included. Only the CDR3 portion is preserved as DNA: 42 bases, with reading frame beginning at the first base. The library was prepared using PCR. The listed sequencing device is Illumina HiSeq 2500. TCR library preparation used molecular barcoding, with unique molecular identifiers applied to normalize quantification of the TCRbeta repertoire. TCRdb's own reprocessing of the public reads used fastp at Q25 and MiXCR and kept productive beta chains. Identical CDR3 proteins give one entry, which carries the most common genes and DNA. This sample gives tens of thousands of distinct CDR3 sequences in total; approximately 46% of them show up just once. Under 98% of the sample comes from the top ten.

What the authors observed across the whole study: In some patients, the high TCRbeta diversity seen at day 60 was put down to recipient T cells and intrathymic progenitors that had survived conditioning. Over the following months the frequencies of hyperexpanded clones went down, and after one year T-cell counts and TCRbeta diversity were mostly credited to newly produced T cells. Apparently early alphabetaT-cell count recovery about two months after transplant reportedly relied on only several hundred rapidly expanded clones derived from non-depleted graft cells.

This clonotype was obtained from a male patient aged 5 to 17 who had a stem cell transplant for acute lymphoblastic leukemia, so the T cells may come from the graft donor. The V and J genes are TRBV29-1 and TRBJ2-1; 13 middle bases align to TRBD2. Sequenced material: PBMCs, mostly from graft donor cells, taken 360 days after TCRalphabeta/CD19-depleted stem cell transplant. In nucleotides, the sequence is TGCAGCGTTGTTCTACTAGCGGGAGGGAATGAGCAGTTCTTC. It is translated as CSVVLLAGGNEQFF.